This is a list of T cell receptor beta chains from one sample in a study of T cell changes during pregnancy in multiple sclerosis. Repertoires were generated with immunoSEQ multiplex PCR, while TCRdb's copy carries only in-frame clones and drops some. In the table there are around 24,000 clones, 86% of which are singletons. Source: CD8+ T cells from peripheral blood mononuclear cells, taken in the first trimester of pregnancy. Receptors were obtained from a female donor in good health, enrolled as a control in a pregnancy study. Each CDR3 is given with its conserved first and last residue. D genes are given only for firm matches. A row's size may be missing; if present it is once, few, many or a size class.

cdr3_nt cdr3_aa j_call d_call clone_size v_call
TGTGCCAGCAGTTGGGGGGAACTGGGCTCTGGAAACACCATATATTTT CASSWGELGSGNTIYF TRBJ1-3 - once TRBV28
TGTGCGTACCACAGGGCGGTTGGTGGCTACACCTTC CAYHRAVGGYTF TRBJ1-2 - - TRBV30
TGTGCCATCAGCGTGGGTACTAACTCCTACGAGCAGTACTTC CAISVGTNSYEQYF TRBJ2-7 - - TRBV10-3
TGTGCCAGCAGCTTAGTACAGATGAACACTGAAGCTTTCTTT CASSLVQMNTEAFF TRBJ1-1 - - TRBV7-9
TGCGCCAGCAGCCAACGGGGGGGCATTCGAGAGACCCAGTACTTC CASSQRGGIRETQYF TRBJ2-5 TRBD2 - TRBV4-3
TGTGCCAGCAGGAACAGGGGGCTGGGAGAAAAACTGTTTTTT CASRNRGLGEKLFF TRBJ1-4 TRBD1 - TRBV27
TGTGCCAGCAGCCTTAGTTCGGGAGCGCATGAGACCCAGTACTTC CASSLSSGAHETQYF TRBJ2-5 - - TRBV11-3
TGTGCCAGTACTAGACAGGGCCTACACACAGATACGCAGTATTTT CASTRQGLHTDTQYF TRBJ2-3 TRBD1 - TRBV6-6
TGTGCCAGCAGCTTACAACCATCACCCACCCTAGGGAACACCGGGGAGCTGTTTTTT CASSLQPSPTLGNTGELFF TRBJ2-2 - once TRBV7-2
TGTGCCAGCAGCTTTCCAGGGGAGGGAGATACGCAGTATTTT CASSFPGEGDTQYF TRBJ2-3 - - TRBV7-3
TGTGCCAGCAGCGGCGGTTCTTATCACAATGAGCAGTTCTTC CASSGGSYHNEQFF TRBJ2-1 - - TRBV2
TGTGCCACCGAGAGTTCAGGGGGCACTGAAGCTTTCTTT CATESSGGTEAFF TRBJ1-1 TRBD1 - TRBV5-6
TGTGCCAGCAGTTACTCGAACCCAGTAACCTACGAGCAGTACTTC CASSYSNPVTYEQYF TRBJ2-7 - - TRBV6-5
TGTGCCAGTAAAGGTAGCGGGGGGAACACCGGGGAGCTGTTTTTT CASKGSGGNTGELFF TRBJ2-2 TRBD2 - TRBV19
TGTGCCAGCACCGCGACAGGGGCCAATGAGCAGTTCTTC CASTATGANEQFF TRBJ2-1 TRBD1 - TRBV27
TGTGCCAGCAGCCACGGTTCCTGGGGGGGAGGCACAGATACGCAGTATTTT CASSHGSWGGGTDTQYF TRBJ2-3 TRBD2 - TRBV14
TGTGCCAGCAGTTCCCCCACCGACAGGTTCTCTGGAAACACCATATATTTT CASSSPTDRFSGNTIYF TRBJ1-3 - - TRBV28
TGCGCCAGCAGCCAAGAAGGAGGTTATGAGCAGTACTTC CASSQEGGYEQYF TRBJ2-7 - - TRBV4-1
TGTGCCAGTAGTAACCGAGACAGGCGAAGGTCCGGGACTAGCGGGACGTGGGGCACAGATACGCAGTATTTT CASSNRDRRRSGTSGTWGTDTQYF TRBJ2-3 TRBD2 - TRBV19
TGTGCCAGCAGTCCTGGGACTGATTATGGCTACACCTTC CASSPGTDYGYTF TRBJ1-2 - - TRBV27
TGTGCCAGCAGTGAATGGTCCTTAGAGGGCCCCTACGAGCAGTACTTC CASSEWSLEGPYEQYF TRBJ2-7 - few TRBV6-1
TGTGCCAGCAGCCCGACAGGGGCCTTCTACGAGCAGTACTTC CASSPTGAFYEQYF TRBJ2-7 TRBD1 - TRBV28